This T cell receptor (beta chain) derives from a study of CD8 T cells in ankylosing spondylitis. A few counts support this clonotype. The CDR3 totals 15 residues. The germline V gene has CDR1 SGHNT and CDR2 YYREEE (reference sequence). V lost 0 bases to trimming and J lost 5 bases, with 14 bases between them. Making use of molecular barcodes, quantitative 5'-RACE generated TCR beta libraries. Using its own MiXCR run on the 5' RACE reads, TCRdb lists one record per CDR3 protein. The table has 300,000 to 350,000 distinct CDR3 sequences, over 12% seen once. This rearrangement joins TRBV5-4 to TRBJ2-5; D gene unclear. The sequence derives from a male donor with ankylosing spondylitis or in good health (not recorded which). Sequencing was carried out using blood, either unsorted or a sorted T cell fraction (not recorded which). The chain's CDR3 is CASSLVAASRETQYF. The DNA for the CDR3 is TGTGCCAGCAGCTTGGTGGCCGCATCTCGGGAGACCCAGTACTTC.